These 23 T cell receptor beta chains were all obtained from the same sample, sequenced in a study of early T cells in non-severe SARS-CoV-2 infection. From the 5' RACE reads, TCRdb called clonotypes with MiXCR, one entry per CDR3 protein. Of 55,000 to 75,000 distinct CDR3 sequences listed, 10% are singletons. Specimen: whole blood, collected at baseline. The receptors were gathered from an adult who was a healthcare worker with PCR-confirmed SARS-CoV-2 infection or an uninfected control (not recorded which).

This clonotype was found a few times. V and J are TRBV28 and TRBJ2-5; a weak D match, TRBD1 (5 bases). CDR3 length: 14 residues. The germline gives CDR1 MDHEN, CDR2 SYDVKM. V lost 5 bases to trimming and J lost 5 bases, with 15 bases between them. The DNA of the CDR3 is TGTGCCAGCAGTCCGCCAGGGCGGTTCGAGACCCAGTACTTC. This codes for CASSPPGRFETQYF.

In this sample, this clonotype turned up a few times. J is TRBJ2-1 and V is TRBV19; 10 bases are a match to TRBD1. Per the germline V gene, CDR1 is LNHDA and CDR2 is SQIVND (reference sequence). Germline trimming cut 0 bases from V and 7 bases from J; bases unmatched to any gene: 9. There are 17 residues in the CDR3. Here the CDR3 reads CASSIDRDRGVLNEQFF. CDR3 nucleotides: TGTGCCAGTAGTATAGATAGGGACAGGGGAGTCCTAAATGAGCAGTTCTTC.

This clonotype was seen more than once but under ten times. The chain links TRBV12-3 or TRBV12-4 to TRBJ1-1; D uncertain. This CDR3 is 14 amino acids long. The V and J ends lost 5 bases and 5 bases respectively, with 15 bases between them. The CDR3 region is CASSISAPGTEAFF. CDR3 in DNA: TGTGCCAGCAGTATCAGCGCCCCGGGGACTGAAGCTTTCTTT.

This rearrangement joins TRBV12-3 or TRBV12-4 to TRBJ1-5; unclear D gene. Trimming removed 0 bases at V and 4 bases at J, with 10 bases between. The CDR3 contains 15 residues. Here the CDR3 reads CASSLAPLDNQPQHF. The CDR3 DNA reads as TGTGCCAGCAGTTTAGCGCCTTTAGATAATCAGCCCCAGCATTTT.

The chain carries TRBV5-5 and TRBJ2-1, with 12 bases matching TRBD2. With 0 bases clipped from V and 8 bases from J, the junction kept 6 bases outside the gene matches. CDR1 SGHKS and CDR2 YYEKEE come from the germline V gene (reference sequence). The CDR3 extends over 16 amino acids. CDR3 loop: CASSLAWLAGGYEQFF. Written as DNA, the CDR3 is TGTGCCAGCAGCTTGGCCTGGCTAGCGGGAGGGTATGAGCAGTTCTTC. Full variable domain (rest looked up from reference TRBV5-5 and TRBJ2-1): DAGVTQSPTHLIKTRGQQVTLRCSPISGHKSVSWYQQVLGQGPQFIFQYYEKEERGRGNFPDRFSARQFPNYSSELNVNALLLGDSALYLCASSLAWLAGGYEQFFGPGTRLTVL.

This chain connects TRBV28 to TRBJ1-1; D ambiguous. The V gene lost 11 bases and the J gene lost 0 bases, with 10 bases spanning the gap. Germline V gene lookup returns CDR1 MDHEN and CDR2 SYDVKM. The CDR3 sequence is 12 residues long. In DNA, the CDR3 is TGTGCCGGAAGCGGGTTGAACACTGAAGCTTTCTTT. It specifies CAGSGLNTEAFF.

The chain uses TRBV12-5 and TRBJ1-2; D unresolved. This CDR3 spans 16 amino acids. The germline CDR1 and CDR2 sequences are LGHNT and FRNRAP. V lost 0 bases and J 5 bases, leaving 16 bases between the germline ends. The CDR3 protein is CASGLVLAARLYGYTF. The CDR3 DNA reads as TGTGCTAGTGGTTTGGTACTCGCCGCAAGGTTGTATGGCTACACCTTC.

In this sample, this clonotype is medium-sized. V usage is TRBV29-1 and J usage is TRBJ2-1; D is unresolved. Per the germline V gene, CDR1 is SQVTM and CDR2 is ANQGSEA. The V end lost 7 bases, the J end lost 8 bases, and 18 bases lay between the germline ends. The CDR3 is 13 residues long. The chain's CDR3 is CSASTSSRHEQFF. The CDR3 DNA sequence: TGCAGCGCGTCTACCTCTTCTCGGCATGAGCAGTTCTTC.

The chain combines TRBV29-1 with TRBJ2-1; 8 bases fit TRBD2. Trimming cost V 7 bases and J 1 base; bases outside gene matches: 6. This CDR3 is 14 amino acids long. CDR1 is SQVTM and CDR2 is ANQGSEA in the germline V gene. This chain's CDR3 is CSAQIAGSYNEQFF. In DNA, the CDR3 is TGCAGCGCGCAGATAGCGGGGTCCTACAATGAGCAGTTCTTC.

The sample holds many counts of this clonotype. The CDR3 here is CASRRGGYDQPQHF. As DNA, the CDR3 is TGTGCCAGCAGGCGGGGGGGCTACGATCAGCCCCAGCATTTT. The chain recombines TRBV7-2 with TRBJ1-5, with D tentatively TRBD1 (6 bases). The V end was cut by 6 bases, the J end by 5 bases, with 14 bases between. CDR3 size: 14 residues. Germline V CDR1 and CDR2: SGHTA, FQGNSA.

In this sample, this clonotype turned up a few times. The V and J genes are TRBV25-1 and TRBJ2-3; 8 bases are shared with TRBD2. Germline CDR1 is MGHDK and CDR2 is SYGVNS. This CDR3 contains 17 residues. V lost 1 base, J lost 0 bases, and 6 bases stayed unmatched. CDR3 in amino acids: CASSELGAGASTDTQYF. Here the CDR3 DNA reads TGTGCCAGCAGTGAATTGGGAGCGGGGGCTAGCACAGATACGCAGTATTTT. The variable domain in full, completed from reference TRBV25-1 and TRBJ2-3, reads EADIYQTPRYLVIGTGKKITLECSQTMGHDKMYWYQQDPGMELHLIHYSYGVNSTEKGDLSSESTVSRIRTEHFPLTLESARPSHTSQYLCASSELGAGASTDTQYFGPGTRLTVL.

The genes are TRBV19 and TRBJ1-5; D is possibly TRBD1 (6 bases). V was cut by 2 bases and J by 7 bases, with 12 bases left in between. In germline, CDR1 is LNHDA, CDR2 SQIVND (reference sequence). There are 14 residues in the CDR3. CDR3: CASSIRQEGQPQHF. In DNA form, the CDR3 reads TGTGCCAGTAGTATACGACAGGAAGGCCAGCCCCAGCATTTT.

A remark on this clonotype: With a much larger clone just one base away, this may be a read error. CDR3 nucleotide sequence: TGTGCCAGCAGCCCGACAAGGACAAACACCGGGGAGCTGTTTTTT. As protein: CASSPTRTNTGELFF. The V call is TRBV5-4, the J call TRBJ2-2; TRBD1 is a possible D gene (5 bases). Germline values: CDR1 SGHNT, CDR2 YYREEE (reference sequence). V lost 4 bases to trimming and J lost 2 bases, with 12 bases between them. This CDR3 region has 15 residues.

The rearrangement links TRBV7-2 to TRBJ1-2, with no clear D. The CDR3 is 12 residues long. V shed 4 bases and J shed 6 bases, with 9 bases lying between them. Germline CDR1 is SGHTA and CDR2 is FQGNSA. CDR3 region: CASSSRAHGYTF. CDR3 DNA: TGTGCCAGCAGCTCTAGAGCCCATGGCTACACCTTC.

The CDR3 reads CASSLAGTGLFTEAFF. DNA for the CDR3: TGTGCCAGCAGCTTAGCAGGGACAGGGCTCTTCACTGAAGCTTTCTTT. This chain connects TRBV13 to TRBJ1-1, with TRBD1 matching 9 bases. The CDR3 is made up of 16 amino acids. Germline CDR1 PRHDT, CDR2 FYEKMQ (reference sequence). J lost 4 bases, V lost 1 base, and 7 bases had no gene match.

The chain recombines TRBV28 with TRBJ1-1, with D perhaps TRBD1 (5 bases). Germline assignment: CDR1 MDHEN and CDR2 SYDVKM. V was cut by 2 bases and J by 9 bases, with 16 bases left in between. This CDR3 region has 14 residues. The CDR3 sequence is CASSLGHLGAQAFF. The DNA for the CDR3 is TGTGCCAGCAGTTTAGGACACCTTGGGGCGCAAGCTTTCTTT.

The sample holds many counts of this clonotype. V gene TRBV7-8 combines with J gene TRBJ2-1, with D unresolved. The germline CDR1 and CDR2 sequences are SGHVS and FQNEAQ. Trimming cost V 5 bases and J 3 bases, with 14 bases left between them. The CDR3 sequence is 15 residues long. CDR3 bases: TGTGCCAGCAGCCGTTTGGGCGGAAACTACAATGAGCAGTTCTTC. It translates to CASSRLGGNYNEQFF.

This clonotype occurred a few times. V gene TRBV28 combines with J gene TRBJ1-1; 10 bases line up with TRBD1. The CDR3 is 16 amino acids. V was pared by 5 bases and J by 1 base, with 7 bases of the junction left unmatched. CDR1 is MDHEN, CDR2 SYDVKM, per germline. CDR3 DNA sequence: TGTGCCAGCAGTACTCCGGGACAGGGGCGGAACACTGAAGCTTTCTTT. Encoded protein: CASSTPGQGRNTEAFF.

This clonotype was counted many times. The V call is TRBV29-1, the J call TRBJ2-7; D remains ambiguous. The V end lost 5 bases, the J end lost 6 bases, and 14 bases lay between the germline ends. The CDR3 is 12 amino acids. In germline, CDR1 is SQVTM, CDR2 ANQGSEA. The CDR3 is CSVKPTLSEQYF. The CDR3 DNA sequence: TGCAGCGTTAAACCCACTCTGTCCGAGCAGTACTTC.

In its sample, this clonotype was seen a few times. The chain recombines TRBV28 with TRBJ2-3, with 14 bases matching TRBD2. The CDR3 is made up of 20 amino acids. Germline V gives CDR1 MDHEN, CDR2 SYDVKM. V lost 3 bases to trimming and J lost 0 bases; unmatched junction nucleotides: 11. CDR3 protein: CASSLGLGGLAGVSTDTQYF. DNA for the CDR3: TGTGCCAGCAGTTTGGGTCTCGGGGGACTAGCGGGAGTCAGCACAGATACGCAGTATTTT.

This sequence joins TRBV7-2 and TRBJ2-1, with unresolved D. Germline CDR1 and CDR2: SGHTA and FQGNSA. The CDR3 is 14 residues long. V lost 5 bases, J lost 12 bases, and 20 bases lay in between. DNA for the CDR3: TGTGCCAGCAGCCCCTTGACATGGAAGACTGCGCAGTTCTTC. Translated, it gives CASSPLTWKTAQFF. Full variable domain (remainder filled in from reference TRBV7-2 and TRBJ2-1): GAGVSQSPSNKVTEKGKDVELRCDPISGHTALYWYRQSLGQGLEFLIYFQGNSAPDKSGLPSDRFSAERTGGSVSTLTIQRTQQEDSAVYLCASSPLTWKTAQFFGPGTRLTVL.

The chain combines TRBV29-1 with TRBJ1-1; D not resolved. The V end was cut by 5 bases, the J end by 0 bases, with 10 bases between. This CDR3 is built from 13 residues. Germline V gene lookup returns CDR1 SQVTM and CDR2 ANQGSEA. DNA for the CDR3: TGCAGCGTTACCTGGCGGATGAACACTGAAGCTTTCTTT. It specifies CSVTWRMNTEAFF.

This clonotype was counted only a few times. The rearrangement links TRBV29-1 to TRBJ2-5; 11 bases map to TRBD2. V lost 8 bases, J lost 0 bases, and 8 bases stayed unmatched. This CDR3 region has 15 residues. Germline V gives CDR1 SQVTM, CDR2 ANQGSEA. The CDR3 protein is CSILGLAGDQETQYF. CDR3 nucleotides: TGCAGCATTCTAGGACTAGCGGGCGACCAAGAGACCCAGTACTTC.